This T cell receptor beta chain was recovered during a study of blood T cells in healthy people across ages (dated by TCRdb to about 2015). Regarding the study in general: In model experiments, template switching captured roughly one uniquely barcoded TCR beta cDNA molecule for every two T cells. The study measured age-related changes in TCR beta repertoire diversity using deep sequencing normalized with unique cDNA molecular identifiers. The donors were divided into four age groups: young (average approximately 15 years), middle-aged (around 37), aged (approximately 59) and long-lived (82). To avoid experimental bias, donors of different ages were randomly spread across the sequencing lanes. The study analyzed two additional independent replicas of 1 million unique cDNA reads from the same blood draw for two donors, one aged 18 to 29 and one aged 80 or older. What the study reported, not specific to this receptor: Observed TCR beta diversity per million T cells fell roughly linearly with age, and a significant reduction was already apparent by age around 40. The percentage of naive T cells measured by flow cytometry correlated strongly with observed TCR beta diversity. The CMV infection status of donors was not known, potentially confounding age-related changes in expanded clonotypes. Because profiling used bulk unsorted PBMCs, naive and antigen-experienced compartments could not be compared conclusively. Estimates of total diversity based on one million sequenced T cells were considered lower bounds and underestimates. Compared with the aged group, the long-lived group had more naive CD4+ T cells, fewer expanded clones and increased TCR diversity, suggesting age selection.

Libraries came from 5' RACE. Sequenced using an Illumina HiSeq 2500. The second PCR ran for about 6 to 12 cycles and used a J-beta primer mix along with a sample-barcoded 5' primer. Each TCR beta cDNA molecule received a unique molecular identifier from a template-switch 5' adaptor carrying 12 random nucleotides. At least 3 million CDR3-containing paired-end reads were obtained from each sample. First-strand cDNA was synthesized from all RNA with the Mint cDNA synthesis kit, primed by a TRBC-specific oligonucleotide. After uracil-DNA glycosylase treatment, a first 18-cycle PCR used universal primers M1SS and BC2_uni_R on all cDNA. On the authors' methods: For normalization, 1 million high-quality reads, each with a distinct molecular identifier, were randomly selected from each sample. Reads sharing molecular identifiers were discarded rather than binned into consensus sequences. MiTCR, set to a Q25 quality threshold and the strictest error-elimination algorithm, was used for CDR3 identification, clonotype clustering and error correction. A nonparametric unseen species model with Euler transformation was used to estimate lower-bound total TCR beta diversity. TCRdb trimmed the raw reads at Q25, called clones with MiXCR and kept productive beta chains. Each CDR3 protein gets just one entry, which takes the most common genes and DNA from the rows behind it. The V and J calls reflect TCRdb's pipeline rather than the authors' work. This sample has about a million distinct CDR3 sequences in its table, and more than 30% of those were observed once. The ten largest clones take up about an eighth of the sample.

Remarks on this clonotype: Its recognized antigen is unknown. Base qualities are not provided; no much larger clone lies one nucleotide away.

Systemically healthy Caucasian individuals from Russia, 35 to 40 in total and aged roughly 6 to 95 years, were included as donors. Around 9.8 milliliters of peripheral blood were collected from each donor into EDTA-treated Vacutainer tubes. PBMCs were isolated by Ficoll-Paque density-gradient centrifugation, with at least 6 million obtained per sample. Total RNA, at least 5 micrograms per sample, was extracted from PBMCs with Trizol reagent. For every donor, an aliquot of PBMCs went through flow cytometry to measure the percentages of naive CD45RAhigh/CD27high T cells. Spanning cysteine to phenylalanine, the CDR3 consists of 15 amino acids. This entry keeps only the CDR3 DNA: 45 bases, framed from base 1. The trim is 1 base for V and 1 base for J, with a gap of 10 bases between the germline ends. Sequences SEHNR (CDR1) and FQNEAQ (CDR2) are obtained from the germline V gene (reference sequence).

The V and J genes are TRBV7-9 and TRBJ1-1; there is no confident call for the D gene. This clonotype was obtained from a man aged 18 to 35 in good health. Sequenced input: blood. CDR3 loop: CASSLVGPTNTEAFF. The base sequence is TGTGCCAGCAGCTTAGTAGGGCCGACGAACACTGAAGCTTTCTTT. The CDR3 plus the reference TRBV7-9 and TRBJ1-1 genes for the other parts give the full variable domain: DTGVSQNPRHKITKRGQNVTFRCDPISEHNRLYWYRQTLGQGPEFLTYFQNEAQLEKSRLLSDRFSAERPKGSFSTLEIQRTEQGDSAMYLCASSLVGPTNTEAFFGQGTRLTVV.